This paragraph reports one T cell receptor (beta chain). Antigen unknown. This sample is drawn from a study of T-cell reconstitution after alpha-beta-depleted transplantation in children. Whole-study results and caveats: Hyperexpanded clones declined; after one year, newly produced T cells mostly supplied diversity.

Unique molecular identifiers were incorporated when the TCRbeta library was constructed. MiXCR, applied by TCRdb to the PCR reads, yields one record per CDR3 protein. The sample records approximately 500,000 distinct CDR3 sequences, 27% being singletons. The CDR3 consists of 15 residues. The V and J ends lost 2 bases and 6 bases, in that order; junction bases with no gene match: 7. CDR1 is MNHEY and CDR2 is SVGAGI in the germline V gene. The sequenced sample was PBMCs, obtained before TCRalphabeta/CD19-depleted stem cell transplant. The V gene is TRBV6-5, the J gene TRBJ2-1; 7 bases map to TRBD1. The source of this sequence is a boy in the first two years of life with Wiskott-Aldrich syndrome, due to receive a stem cell transplant. CDR3 region: CASSYGLTGPNEQFF. The DNA for the CDR3 is TGTGCCAGCAGTTACGGGTTGACAGGGCCCAATGAGCAGTTCTTC.